This passage covers 27 T cell receptor beta chains from one sample sequenced in a study of regulatory T cells in long-lasting Graves disease. Time point defined: persistent/refractory GD, antithyroid drugs over 5 years with positive TRAb. With RNA extracted from PBMCs as input, the TCR library was made. Relying on iRepertoire HTBI primers and Arm-PCR of CDR3 regions, the team built TCR beta libraries. TCRdb re-derived calls from the multiplex PCR reads in MiXCR, one entry per CDR3 protein. The repertoire consists of around 430,000 distinct CDR3 sequences, with about 22% occurring once and the leading ten covering about an eighth. The material was peripheral blood mononuclear cells (PBMCs), obtained when the disease was refractory, from a patient treated with antithyroid drugs. The receptors stem from a female donor with Graves disease.

This clonotype has only one observation. This chain uses TRBV7-2 with TRBJ1-5, with TRBD1 as a possible D gene (5 bases). Trimming shortened V by 1 base and J by 0 bases, and 10 bases separated the two germline ends. The CDR3 extends over 16 amino acids. Germline V gives CDR1 SGHTA, CDR2 FQGNSA. CDR3 sequence (DNA): TGTGCCAGCAGCTTAGGTCAGGGATATAGCAATCAGCCCCAGCATTTT. This translates into CASSLGQGYSNQPQHF.

Ten or more counts support this clonotype. CDR3 nucleotide sequence: TGCAGTGCTACCGACAGGGGATGGGAGCAGTACTTC. It codes for CSATDRGWEQYF. This chain links TRBV20-1 with TRBJ2-7; 8 bases map to TRBD1. With 4 bases clipped from V and 7 bases from J, the junction kept 6 bases outside the gene matches. The CDR3 length is 12 residues. The germline gives CDR1 DFQATT, CDR2 SNEGSKA (reference sequence).

In regard to this clonotype: Lacking the conserved final phenylalanine or tryptophan, this CDR3 likely reflects a read error. CDR3 loop: CAISGSPRQGALFYGYTL. The CDR3, as DNA: TGTGCCATCAGTGGATCCCCGAGACAGGGGGCGCTTTTCTATGGCTACACCCTC. The J gene is TRBJ1-2, the V gene TRBV10-3; 10 nucleotides align to TRBD1. This CDR3 comprises 18 residues. Looked up from germline, CDR1 is ENHRY and CDR2 is SYGVKD. Trimming took 4 bases from V and 4 from J; bases not matched to a gene: 15.

In its sample, this clonotype was seen a few times. The genes are TRBV27 and TRBJ1-3, with D tentatively TRBD1 (5 bases). The CDR3 consists of 12 residues. V dropped 8 bases and J dropped 3 bases, with 8 bases sitting between them. Germline V gene data show CDR1 as MNHEY and CDR2 as SMNVEV (reference sequence). The CDR3, as DNA: TGTGCCAGCGGGACCCTTGGAAACACCATATATTTT. Translation gives CASGTLGNTIYF.

The CDR3 is CASRNEWGYEQYF. In DNA, the CDR3 is TGCGCCAGCAGAAATGAGTGGGGATACGAGCAGTACTTC. The J gene is TRBJ2-7, the V gene TRBV5-1; no clear D. The V end lost 5 bases, the J end lost 4 bases, and 13 bases lay between the germline ends. Germline assignment: CDR1 SGHRS and CDR2 YFSETQ. The CDR3 consists of 13 residues.

This chain joins TRBV4-1 and TRBJ1-2; D is uncertain. CDR3 length equals 15 residues. The V and J ends lost 0 bases and 1 base respectively, with 9 bases between them. The germline V gene encodes CDR1 MGHRA and CDR2 YSYEKL. CDR3 protein: CASSQEEQLNYGYTF. CDR3 in DNA: TGCGCCAGCAGCCAAGAGGAACAGCTTAACTATGGCTACACCTTC.

This clonotype was seen many times. This chain links TRBV28 with TRBJ2-7, with 10 bases fitting TRBD1. Trimming took 8 bases from V and 6 from J; bases not matched to a gene: 10. Germline V gives CDR1 MDHEN, CDR2 SYDVKM. This CDR3 is built from 14 residues. The CDR3 nucleotides read TGTGCCAGCCATCTGTCCGGGACAGGGGTCGAGCAGTACTTC. It translates to CASHLSGTGVEQYF.

This clonotype was counted between two and nine times. The chain carries TRBV2 and TRBJ1-2, with 9 nucleotides matching TRBD1. Germline V gene lookup returns CDR1 SNHLY and CDR2 FYNNEI. The ends lost 6 bases at V and 3 bases at J; junction bases unmatched: 5. The CDR3 consists of 14 residues. CDR3 region: CASRTGTGYYGYTF. The CDR3 region has the DNA TGTGCCAGCAGGACAGGGACAGGGTACTATGGCTACACCTTC.

This clonotype was seen a few times. The rearrangement uses TRBV7-3 and TRBJ1-1, with D unclear. Trimming shortened V by 5 bases and J by 5 bases, and 12 bases separated the two germline ends. The CDR3 has 13 amino acids. Germline lookup yields CDR1 SGHTA and CDR2 FQGTGA. The CDR3 spells CASSASGKTEAFF. CDR3 coding DNA: TGTGCCAGCAGCGCCTCTGGGAAAACTGAAGCTTTCTTT. Full variable domain (remainder filled in from reference TRBV7-3 and TRBJ1-1): GAGVSQTPSNKVTEKGKYVELRCDPISGHTALYWYRQSLGQGPEFLIYFQGTGAADDSGLPNDRFFAVRPEGSVSTLKIQRTERGDSAVYLCASSASGKTEAFFGQGTRLTVV.

This rearrangement joins TRBV7-6 to TRBJ2-1; 8 bases agree with TRBD1. The germline V gene encodes CDR1 SGHVS and CDR2 FNYEAQ. V shed 1 base, J shed 7 bases, and the junction held 6 bases outside the gene matches. The CDR3 spans 15 residues. CDR3 loop: CASSLGRGRQNEQFF. The DNA of the CDR3 is TGTGCCAGCAGCTTAGGCAGGGGGCGGCAGAATGAGCAGTTCTTC. Complete variable domain (other parts from reference TRBV7-6 and TRBJ2-1): GAGVSQSPRYKVTKRGQDVALRCDPISGHVSLYWYRQALGQGPEFLTYFNYEAQQDKSGLPNDRFSAERPEGSISTLTIQRTEQRDSAMYRCASSLGRGRQNEQFFGPGTRLTVL.

This chain connects TRBV7-3 to TRBJ2-1, with TRBD1 identical over 7 bases. V trimming: 5 bases; J trimming: 2 bases; junction bases outside the gene matches: 9. The CDR3 covers 16 residues. Germline CDR1 reads SGHTA; CDR2 reads FQGTGA. This CDR3 is CASSPRTGLTYNEQFF. The CDR3 DNA follows: TGTGCCAGCAGCCCAAGGACAGGTCTGACCTACAATGAGCAGTTCTTC.

This clonotype was seen a handful of times. The chain joins TRBV11-1 to TRBJ2-2; TRBD1 is a possible D gene (5 bases). Trimming took off 3 bases at V and 3 bases at J, with 14 bases between the two ends. This CDR3 is 16 amino acids long. CDR1 is SGHAT, CDR2 FQDESV, per germline (reference sequence). In nucleotides, the CDR3 is TGTGCCAGCAGCTTTGGTCAGGGATCGTACACCGGGGAGCTGTTTTTT. Translation: CASSFGQGSYTGELFF.

This CDR3 is CASSSTPQVAGISNQPQHF. The CDR3 DNA sequence: TGTGCCAGCAGTTCTACTCCGCAAGTGGCAGGGATTAGCAATCAGCCCCAGCATTTT. The chain couples TRBV6-5 to TRBJ1-5; tentative D call: TRBD1 (5 bases). The CDR3 has 19 residues. V was cut by 4 bases and J by 0 bases, with 22 bases left in between. Germline CDR1 is MNHEY and CDR2 is SVGAGI.

The chain links TRBV7-9 to TRBJ2-5; the match to TRBD2 covers 15 bases. CDR1 and CDR2 from the germline V gene are SEHNR and FQNEAQ (reference sequence). The CDR3 loop spans 16 amino acids. Trimming removed 5 bases from V and 5 bases from J; junction bases left unmatched: 6. The CDR3 sequence is CASSPRTSGGGETQYF. The CDR3 DNA follows: TGTGCCAGCAGCCCCCGGACTAGCGGGGGGGGGGAGACCCAGTACTTC.

This clonotype was detected ten times or more. The chain couples TRBV2 to TRBJ1-2; 12 bases match TRBD1. The germline V gene has CDR1 SNHLY and CDR2 FYNNEI. This CDR3 region has 13 residues. With 9 bases clipped from V and 6 bases from J, the junction kept 5 bases outside the gene matches. DNA for the CDR3: TGTGCCAGTGGGACAGGGGGCTTCCATGGCTACACCTTC. It is translated as CASGTGGFHGYTF.

This chain links TRBV15 with TRBJ2-1, with TRBD2 identical over 11 bases. The CDR3 extends over 19 amino acids. From germline, CDR1 is LNHNV and CDR2 YYDKDF (reference sequence). With 0 bases clipped from V and 2 bases from J, the junction kept 9 bases outside the gene matches. CDR3: CATSREASGRLSTYNEQFF. In DNA, the CDR3 is TGTGCCACCAGCAGAGAGGCTAGCGGGAGGCTCTCGACCTACAATGAGCAGTTCTTC.

The chain employs TRBV10-1 and TRBJ1-1; 7 bases match TRBD1. This CDR3 spans 14 amino acids. After removal of 7 bases from V and 5 bases from J, the junction contained 10 bases not matched to a gene. Germline CDR1 WNHNN, CDR2 SYGVQD (reference sequence). The DNA of the CDR3 is TGCGCCAGCAATCCGGTCCCAGGGGGGACTGAAGCTTTCTTT. Encoded protein: CASNPVPGGTEAFF.

This clonotype came up many times. This chain connects TRBV20-1 to TRBJ1-2; 7 bases are a match to TRBD1. The CDR3 is 12 residues long. Germline-derived CDR1 and CDR2 are DFQATT and SNEGSKA (reference sequence). CDR3 sequence reads: CRAEQGNYGYTF. The CDR3 coding sequence is TGCAGGGCGGAACAGGGGAACTATGGCTACACCTTC.

V usage is TRBV5-1 and J usage is TRBJ1-6; possibly TRBD1 for D (5 bases). V was trimmed by 4 bases and J by 9 bases, leaving 14 bases between them. Germline-derived CDR1 and CDR2 are SGHRS and YFSETQ. The length of the CDR3 is 14 residues. DNA for the CDR3: TGCGCCAGCAGCGTGGGACTGCCCGGTTCACCCCTCCACTTT. This codes for CASSVGLPGSPLHF. The whole variable domain, filled in from reference TRBV5-1 and TRBJ1-6, reads KAGVTQTPRYLIKTRGQQVTLSCSPISGHRSVSWYQQTPGQGLQFLFEYFSETQRNKGNFPGRFSGRQFSNSRSEMNVSTLELGDSALYLCASSVGLPGSPLHFGNGTRLTVT.

This CDR3 is CASSQENGGEAFF. The DNA for the CDR3 is TGTGCCAGCAGCCAAGAAAATGGAGGTGAAGCTTTCTTT. This sequence joins TRBV3-1 and TRBJ1-1; D call uncertain. The CDR3 is made up of 13 amino acids. The ends were cut back, 0 bases at V and 7 bases at J, with 9 bases in the middle. Looked up from germline, CDR1 is LGHDT and CDR2 is YNNKEL (reference sequence). The full variable domain, rest sourced from reference TRBV3-1 and TRBJ1-1, is DTAVSQTPKYLVTQMGNDKSIKCEQNLGHDTMYWYKQDSKKFLKIMFSYNNKELIINETVPNRFSPKSPDKAHLNLHINSLELGDSAVYFCASSQENGGEAFFGQGTRLTVV.

There are many counts of this clonotype. The CDR3 DNA follows: TGTGCCACCGGTCTCTACTACGAGCAGTACTTC. It specifies CATGLYYEQYF. The V and J genes are TRBV28 and TRBJ2-7; D gene uncertain. The germline V and J ends were trimmed by 10 bases and 3 bases, with 10 bases remaining between them. The germline CDR1 and CDR2 sequences are MDHEN and SYDVKM. The CDR3 spans 11 residues.

This clonotype has ten or more counts. The chain is built from TRBV2 and TRBJ1-2, with D unresolved. The CDR3 runs 13 residues. CDR1 SNHLY and CDR2 FYNNEI come from the germline V gene. Trimming cost V 2 bases and J 8 bases, with 12 bases left between them. The CDR3 region has the DNA TGTGCCAGCAGTGAACAAGGTGCAGGCGGCTACACCTTC. Protein: CASSEQGAGGYTF.

This clonotype has just a few counts. The rearrangement uses TRBV12-3 or TRBV12-4 and TRBJ2-7, with D perhaps matching TRBD1 or TRBD2 (7 bases each). The CDR3 extends over 13 amino acids. V was shortened by 7 bases and J by 4 bases, with 14 bases between the two germline ends. The CDR3 is CASTPGGVYEQYF. For the CDR3, the DNA is TGTGCCAGCACCCCAGGGGGGGTTTACGAGCAGTACTTC.

The CDR3 loop reads CASKDGGKAFF. The CDR3 nucleotides are TGTGCCAGCAAAGACGGGGGGAAAGCTTTCTTT. The chain carries TRBV6-2 or TRBV6-3 and TRBJ1-1; the D gene is possibly TRBD1 (5 bases). This CDR3 spans 11 amino acids. CDR1 and CDR2 from the germline V gene are MNHEY and SVGEGT. The V gene lost 7 bases and the J gene lost 9 bases, with 12 bases spanning the gap.

The chain uses TRBV30 and TRBJ1-3, with D tentatively TRBD1 (5 bases). The CDR3 runs 16 residues. Germline values: CDR1 GTSNPN, CDR2 SVGIG (reference sequence). V lost 3 bases, J lost 4 bases, and 19 bases lay in between. CDR3 sequence: CAWRDVIRVKGNTIYF. As DNA, the CDR3 is TGTGCCTGGAGGGACGTCATCAGGGTGAAAGGAAACACCATATATTTT.

This clonotype came up many times. This chain connects TRBV28 to TRBJ2-7, with D perhaps being TRBD1 or TRBD2 (6 bases each). CDR1 is MDHEN and CDR2 is SYDVKM in the germline V gene. The V and J ends lost 3 bases and 2 bases respectively, with 20 bases between them. The length of the CDR3 is 17 residues. The CDR3 DNA sequence: TGTGCCAGCAGTTTTCCCACCGGAGGGGGGCGGACCTACGAGCAGTACTTC. This translates into CASSFPTGGGRTYEQYF.

The table lists this clonotype with a count of one. This may arise from a read error, as a much more abundant clone is one base away. The chain uses TRBV6-1 and TRBJ1-5; a possible D gene is TRBD1 (5 bases). Germline V gene sequence: CDR1 MNHNS, CDR2 SASEGT. This CDR3 contains 15 residues. The ends were cut back, 4 bases at V and 4 bases at J, with 14 bases in the middle. The CDR3 region is CASSGRDPSNQPQHF. The CDR3 DNA sequence: TGTGCCAGCAGTGGCAGGGATCCCTCAAATCAGCCCCAGCATTTT.